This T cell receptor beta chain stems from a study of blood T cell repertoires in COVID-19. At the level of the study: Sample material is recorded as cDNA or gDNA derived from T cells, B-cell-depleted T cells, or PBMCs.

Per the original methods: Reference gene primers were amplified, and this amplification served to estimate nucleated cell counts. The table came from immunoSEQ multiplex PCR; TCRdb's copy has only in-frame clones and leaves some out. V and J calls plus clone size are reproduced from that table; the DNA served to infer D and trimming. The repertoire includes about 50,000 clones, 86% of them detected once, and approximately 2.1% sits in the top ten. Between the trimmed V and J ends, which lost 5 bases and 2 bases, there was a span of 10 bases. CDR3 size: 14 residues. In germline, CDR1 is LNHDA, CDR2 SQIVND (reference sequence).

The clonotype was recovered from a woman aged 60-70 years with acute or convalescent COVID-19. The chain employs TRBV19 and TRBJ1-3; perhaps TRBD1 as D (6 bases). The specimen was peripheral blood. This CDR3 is CASSSTGTGNTIYF. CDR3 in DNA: TGTGCCAGTAGTTCTACAGGGACTGGAAACACCATATATTTT.